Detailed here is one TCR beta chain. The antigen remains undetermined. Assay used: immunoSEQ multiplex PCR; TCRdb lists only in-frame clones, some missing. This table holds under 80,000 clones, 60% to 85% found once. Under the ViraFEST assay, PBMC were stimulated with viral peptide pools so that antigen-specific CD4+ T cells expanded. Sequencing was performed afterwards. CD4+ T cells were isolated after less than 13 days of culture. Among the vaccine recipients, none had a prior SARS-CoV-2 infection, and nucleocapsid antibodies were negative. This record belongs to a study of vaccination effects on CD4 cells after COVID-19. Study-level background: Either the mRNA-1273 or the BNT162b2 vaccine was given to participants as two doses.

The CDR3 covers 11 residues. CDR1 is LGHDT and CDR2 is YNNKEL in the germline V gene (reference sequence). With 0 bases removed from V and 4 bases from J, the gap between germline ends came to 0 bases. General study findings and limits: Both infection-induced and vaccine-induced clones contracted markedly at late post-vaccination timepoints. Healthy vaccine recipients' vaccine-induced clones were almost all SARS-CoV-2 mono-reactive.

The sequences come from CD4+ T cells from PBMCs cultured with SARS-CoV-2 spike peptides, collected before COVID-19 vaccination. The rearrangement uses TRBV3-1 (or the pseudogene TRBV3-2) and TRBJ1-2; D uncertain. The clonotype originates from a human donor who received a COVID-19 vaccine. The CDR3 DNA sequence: TGTGCCAGCAGCCAAGACTATGGCTACACCTTC. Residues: CASSQDYGYTF.